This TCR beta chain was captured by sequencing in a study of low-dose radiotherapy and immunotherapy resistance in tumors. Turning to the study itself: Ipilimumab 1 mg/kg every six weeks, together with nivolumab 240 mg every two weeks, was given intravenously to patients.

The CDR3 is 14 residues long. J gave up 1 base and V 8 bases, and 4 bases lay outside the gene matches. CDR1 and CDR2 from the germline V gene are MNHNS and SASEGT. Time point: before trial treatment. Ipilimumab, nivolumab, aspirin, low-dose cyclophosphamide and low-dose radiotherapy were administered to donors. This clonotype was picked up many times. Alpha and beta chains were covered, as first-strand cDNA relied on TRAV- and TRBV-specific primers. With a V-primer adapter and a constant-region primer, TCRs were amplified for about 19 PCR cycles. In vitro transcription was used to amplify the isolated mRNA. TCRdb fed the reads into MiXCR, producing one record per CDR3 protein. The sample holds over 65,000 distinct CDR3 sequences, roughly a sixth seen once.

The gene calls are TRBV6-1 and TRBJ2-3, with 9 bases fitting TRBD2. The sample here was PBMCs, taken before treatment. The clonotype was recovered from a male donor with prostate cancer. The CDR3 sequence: CASGASGGTDTQYF. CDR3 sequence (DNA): TGTGCCAGCGGGGCTAGCGGGGGCACAGATACGCAGTATTTT.